This T cell receptor (beta chain) derives from a study of CD8+ T cells in alopecia areata. Trimming left V 6 bases short and J 3 bases short, with 12 bases between. The CDR3 has 12 residues. Germline CDR1 reads SQVTM; CDR2 reads ANQGSEA. General study findings and limits: Especially in alopecia totalis/universalis, lesional scalp showed greater clonality than normal scalp did.

Treatment noted: oral pan-JAK inhibitor, 5-10 mg twice daily. PBMCs yielded sorted CD4+ and CD8+ T cells. Extracted RNA was reverse transcribed, and the resulting cDNA served as sequencing template. Assay: immunoSEQ multiplex PCR; the TCRdb copy retains only in-frame clones and omits some. In the table there are around 190,000 clones, about 64% of which are singletons. On this clone: Antigen specificity is unknown.

This TCR derives from a human donor with alopecia areata. This chain links TRBV29-1 with TRBJ2-7; maybe TRBD2 (6 bases). Sample: CD4+ T cells sorted from blood, taken at week 4, from a patient treated with tofacitinib. CDR3 sequence reads: CSVRTTNYEQYF. CDR3 DNA sequence: TGCAGCGTGAGGACTACAAACTACGAGCAGTACTTC.